Listed below are T cell receptor beta chains from one sample, sequenced in a study of T-cell memory formation after mild COVID-19. Each CDR3 protein is one row after TCRdb ran MiXCR on the 5' RACE reads. The sample includes some 450,000 distinct CDR3 sequences, around 18% seen only once; the top ten take roughly 8.4%. Sequenced: PBMCs or a T cell subset sorted from them (not recorded which). These TCRs come from an adult woman who had mild COVID-19 (a few samples of this study predate the infection). Cell type and time point are not known. The CDR3 runs from the conserved cysteine through the conserved F or W. Fields, in order: V gene, D gene, clone size, J gene, CDR3 DNA, CDR3 protein. A D gene is named only where the DNA matches it firmly. Size tells how often a clone was seen (once, few, many) or the class of an expanded clone, and some rows leave it out.

v_call: TRBV30
d_call: TRBD2
clone_size: few
j_call: TRBJ2-1
cdr3_nt: TGTGCCTGGAGTGTGGATCTAGCGGGAGGGAGTCCCTACAATGAGCAGTTCTTC
cdr3_aa: CAWSVDLAGGSPYNEQFF

v_call: TRBV5-1
d_call: .
clone_size: .
j_call: TRBJ2-3
cdr3_nt: TGCGCCAGTAACTCGGCGGGTAACAGGGTGGGCACAGATACGCAGTATTTT
cdr3_aa: CASNSAGNRVGTDTQYF

v_call: TRBV7-3
d_call: .
clone_size: .
j_call: TRBJ2-4
cdr3_nt: TGTGCCAGCAGCTTAACGGCGGCTTTAAACATTCAGTACTTC
cdr3_aa: CASSLTAALNIQYF

v_call: TRBV14
d_call: .
clone_size: few
j_call: TRBJ1-3
cdr3_nt: TGTGCCAGCAGCGGACAGGGAAACACCATATATTTT
cdr3_aa: CASSGQGNTIYF

v_call: TRBV5-1
d_call: TRBD2
clone_size: few
j_call: TRBJ2-2
cdr3_nt: TGCGCCAGCAGCTTGGCACTAGCGTACACCGGGGAGCTGTTTTTT
cdr3_aa: CASSLALAYTGELFF

v_call: TRBV6-5
d_call: TRBD1
clone_size: .
j_call: TRBJ2-1
cdr3_nt: TGTGCCAGCATAGACAGGGTCAATGGATATGAGCAGTTCTTC
cdr3_aa: CASIDRVNGYEQFF

v_call: TRBV6-5
d_call: TRBD2
clone_size: .
j_call: TRBJ2-3
cdr3_nt: TGTGCCAGCAGTTACTTAGCGGGCCTCACAGATACGCAGTATTTT
cdr3_aa: CASSYLAGLTDTQYF

v_call: TRBV25-1
d_call: .
clone_size: many
j_call: TRBJ2-3
cdr3_nt: TGTGCCAGCAGTGAATCTAGGGGCACAGATACGCAGTATTTT
cdr3_aa: CASSESRGTDTQYF

v_call: TRBV7-6
d_call: .
clone_size: few
j_call: TRBJ2-1
cdr3_nt: TGTGCATCCCGAAAGGACCACAATGAGCAGTTCTTC
cdr3_aa: CASRKDHNEQFF

v_call: TRBV6-2/TRBV6-3
d_call: TRBD2
clone_size: .
j_call: TRBJ2-1
cdr3_nt: TGTGCCAGCAGTTACCCGGGGACTAGCGGGAAATCCTCCTACAATGAGCAGTTCTTC
cdr3_aa: CASSYPGTSGKSSYNEQFF

v_call: TRBV5-1
d_call: TRBD1
clone_size: .
j_call: TRBJ1-3
cdr3_nt: TGCGCCAGCAGCTGGGGTGACAGGGCCTCTGGAAACACCATATATTTT
cdr3_aa: CASSWGDRASGNTIYF

v_call: TRBV29-1
d_call: TRBD2
clone_size: .
j_call: TRBJ2-1
cdr3_nt: TGCAGCGTTGAAGCTAGCGGGAGATTAACCTACAATGAGCAGTTCTTC
cdr3_aa: CSVEASGRLTYNEQFF

v_call: TRBV7-2
d_call: .
clone_size: few
j_call: TRBJ2-3
cdr3_nt: TGTGCCAGCAGCCGCGTACGGGATACGCAGTATTTT
cdr3_aa: CASSRVRDTQYF

v_call: TRBV3-1
d_call: TRBD1
clone_size: few
j_call: TRBJ1-2
cdr3_nt: TGTGCCAGCAGCCAACCGACAGGGAACTATGGCTACACCTTC
cdr3_aa: CASSQPTGNYGYTF

v_call: TRBV7-3
d_call: TRBD2
clone_size: .
j_call: TRBJ2-1
cdr3_nt: TGTGCCAGCAGCTCTTCCGGGACTAGCGGTGGTGAGCAGTTCTTC
cdr3_aa: CASSSSGTSGGEQFF

v_call: TRBV4-3
d_call: .
clone_size: .
j_call: TRBJ1-2
cdr3_nt: TGCGCCAGCAGCTCACAAAGGATGAGTGACCCGGGTTATGGCTACACCTTC
cdr3_aa: CASSSQRMSDPGYGYTF

v_call: TRBV7-2
d_call: .
clone_size: .
j_call: TRBJ2-7
cdr3_nt: TGTGCCAGCAGCTTAAGTCAGGAACCTTTCTACGAGCAGTACTTC
cdr3_aa: CASSLSQEPFYEQYF

v_call: TRBV4-1
d_call: .
clone_size: .
j_call: TRBJ1-1
cdr3_nt: TGCGCCAGCAGCCAAAATCCTATCAGTAACACTGAAGCTTTCTTT
cdr3_aa: CASSQNPISNTEAFF

v_call: TRBV9
d_call: TRBD2
clone_size: few
j_call: TRBJ2-3
cdr3_nt: TGTGCCAGCAGCGCGACTAGCGGAGTCACAGATACGCAGTATTTT
cdr3_aa: CASSATSGVTDTQYF

v_call: TRBV19
d_call: .
clone_size: .
j_call: TRBJ2-1
cdr3_nt: TGTGCCAGTAGTATAGGGGTCAGCTCCTACAATGAGCAGTTCTTC
cdr3_aa: CASSIGVSSYNEQFF

v_call: TRBV29-1
d_call: TRBD1
clone_size: few
j_call: TRBJ2-7
cdr3_nt: TGCAGCGTAAGACAGGGGGACGAGCAGTACTTC
cdr3_aa: CSVRQGDEQYF

v_call: TRBV5-1
d_call: TRBD2
clone_size: few
j_call: TRBJ2-2
cdr3_nt: TGCGCCAGCAGCTTGGGGGGTAGCGGGACTACACTGAACACCGGGGAGCTGTTTTTT
cdr3_aa: CASSLGGSGTTLNTGELFF

v_call: TRBV11-2
d_call: .
clone_size: .
j_call: TRBJ2-2
cdr3_nt: TGTGCCAGCAGCTATTCCGGGACCCTGGTCACCGGGGAGCTGTTTTTT
cdr3_aa: CASSYSGTLVTGELFF

v_call: TRBV15
d_call: TRBD1
clone_size: .
j_call: TRBJ2-7
cdr3_nt: TGTGCCACCAGCAGAGATGGGGCCGGGACAGGGCTCGACTTC
cdr3_aa: CATSRDGAGTGLDF

v_call: TRBV11-2
d_call: TRBD2
clone_size: .
j_call: TRBJ2-7
cdr3_nt: TGTGCCAGCAGCGACGGGACTAGCGGCGCCTACGAGCAGTACTTC
cdr3_aa: CASSDGTSGAYEQYF

v_call: TRBV12-3/TRBV12-4
d_call: TRBD1
clone_size: many
j_call: TRBJ1-3
cdr3_nt: TGTGCCAGCAGAAGCACAGGGGGAGGCTCTGGAAACACCATATATTTT
cdr3_aa: CASRSTGGGSGNTIYF

v_call: TRBV4-3
d_call: TRBD1
clone_size: .
j_call: TRBJ2-7
cdr3_nt: TGCGCCAGCAGCCAGGGGCACAGGGGTTCCTACGAGCAGTACTTC
cdr3_aa: CASSQGHRGSYEQYF

v_call: TRBV10-3
d_call: .
clone_size: .
j_call: TRBJ1-6
cdr3_nt: TGTGCCATCAGTGCAAGGGGGATCAATTCACCCCTCCACTTT
cdr3_aa: CAISARGINSPLHF

v_call: TRBV5-1
d_call: .
clone_size: few
j_call: TRBJ1-4
cdr3_nt: TGCGCCAGCAGCTTGGAACAGGCAATAAACGGAAAACTGTTTTTT
cdr3_aa: CASSLEQAINGKLFF

v_call: TRBV7-3
d_call: .
clone_size: many
j_call: TRBJ1-1
cdr3_nt: TGTGCCAGCAGCCGTGGGGGGGGAGAAACTGAAGCTTTCTTT
cdr3_aa: CASSRGGGETEAFF

v_call: TRBV7-2
d_call: .
clone_size: few
j_call: TRBJ1-6
cdr3_nt: TGTGCCAGCAGCTTGGGGGACGGAAACTATAATTCACCCCTCCACTTT
cdr3_aa: CASSLGDGNYNSPLHF

v_call: TRBV24-1
d_call: .
clone_size: .
j_call: TRBJ2-1
cdr3_nt: TGTGCCACCAGTGATTTCCGGGGCTATGAGCAGTTCTTC
cdr3_aa: CATSDFRGYEQFF

v_call: TRBV12-3/TRBV12-4
d_call: TRBD2
clone_size: .
j_call: TRBJ2-3
cdr3_nt: TGTGCCAGCAGTAGCGGGGTACCCACAGATACGCAGTATTTT
cdr3_aa: CASSSGVPTDTQYF

v_call: TRBV7-8
d_call: .
clone_size: few
j_call: TRBJ1-6
cdr3_nt: TGTGCCAGCAGCTTAGGCCCCCTCAGACCCCTCCACTTT
cdr3_aa: CASSLGPLRPLHF

v_call: TRBV12-3/TRBV12-4
d_call: TRBD1
clone_size: .
j_call: TRBJ2-2
cdr3_nt: TGTGCCAGCACCCCCGGGACAGGGAGGTCGAGGGGCACCGGGGAGCTGTTTTTT
cdr3_aa: CASTPGTGRSRGTGELFF

v_call: TRBV3-1
d_call: .
clone_size: many
j_call: TRBJ1-1
cdr3_nt: TGTGCCAGCAGCCAAGTGTTGGGGACTGAAGCTTTCTTT
cdr3_aa: CASSQVLGTEAFF

v_call: TRBV5-1
d_call: .
clone_size: few
j_call: TRBJ2-1
cdr3_nt: TGCGCCAGCAGCTTCGAGGACGGGTACAATGAGCAGTTCTTC
cdr3_aa: CASSFEDGYNEQFF

v_call: TRBV5-5
d_call: .
clone_size: .
j_call: TRBJ2-3
cdr3_nt: TGTGCCAGCAGCCCCCTCGGGCAGGGGAGGCCAGATACGCAGTATTTT
cdr3_aa: CASSPLGQGRPDTQYF

v_call: TRBV27
d_call: .
clone_size: .
j_call: TRBJ2-3
cdr3_nt: TGTGCCAGCAGCTTAGCGGCGACTGGCACAGATACGCAGTATTTT
cdr3_aa: CASSLAATGTDTQYF

v_call: TRBV12-3/TRBV12-4
d_call: .
clone_size: .
j_call: TRBJ1-5
cdr3_nt: TGTGCCAGCAGTTCAGGGAGGATCGCGCGGTTTGGCAATCAGCCCCAGCATTTT
cdr3_aa: CASSSGRIARFGNQPQHF

v_call: TRBV11-2
d_call: TRBD2
clone_size: .
j_call: TRBJ2-2
cdr3_nt: TGTGCCAGCAGCCTCGGGACTAGCGGGGCAAGATCCGGGGAGCTGTTTTTT
cdr3_aa: CASSLGTSGARSGELFF

v_call: TRBV12-3/TRBV12-4
d_call: TRBD2
clone_size: .
j_call: TRBJ2-7
cdr3_nt: TGTGCCAGCAGTATGGGACTAGCGGGGTACTACGAGCAGTACTTC
cdr3_aa: CASSMGLAGYYEQYF

v_call: TRBV12-3/TRBV12-4
d_call: TRBD2
clone_size: few
j_call: TRBJ2-3
cdr3_nt: TGTGCCAGCAGCCTAGCGGGAGAGGGTACGCAGTATTTT
cdr3_aa: CASSLAGEGTQYF

v_call: TRBV29-1
d_call: .
clone_size: few
j_call: TRBJ2-1
cdr3_nt: TGCAGCGTTGAGGGGATTGTATACTACAATGAGCAGTTCTTC
cdr3_aa: CSVEGIVYYNEQFF

v_call: TRBV1
d_call: .
clone_size: .
j_call: TRBJ2-5
cdr3_nt: TGCACCAGCAGCCAAGATTGGGAGACCCAGTACTTC
cdr3_aa: CTSSQDWETQYF

v_call: TRBV11-3
d_call: .
clone_size: .
j_call: TRBJ2-1
cdr3_nt: TGTGCCAGCAGCTCGCGGGACCCGTCATGGGAGCAGTTCTTC
cdr3_aa: CASSSRDPSWEQFF

v_call: TRBV2
d_call: TRBD2
clone_size: few
j_call: TRBJ2-7
cdr3_nt: TGTGCCAGCAGGCAAGGGACTAGCGAAACCTACGAGCAGTACTTC
cdr3_aa: CASRQGTSETYEQYF

v_call: TRBV4-1
d_call: .
clone_size: .
j_call: TRBJ2-2
cdr3_nt: TGCGCCAGCAGCCAAGTCGGACTTCTAAACACCGGGGAGCTGTTTTTT
cdr3_aa: CASSQVGLLNTGELFF

v_call: TRBV19
d_call: .
clone_size: many
j_call: TRBJ2-4
cdr3_nt: TGTGCCAGGGAAGGGGACCAGGCCAAAAACATTCAGTACTTC
cdr3_aa: CAREGDQAKNIQYF

v_call: TRBV29-1
d_call: TRBD2
clone_size: .
j_call: TRBJ2-5
cdr3_nt: TGCAGCGTTGCTGGGACTAGCGGGAGTTCGATACAAGAGACCCAGTACTTC
cdr3_aa: CSVAGTSGSSIQETQYF

v_call: TRBV5-1
d_call: .
clone_size: .
j_call: TRBJ1-1
cdr3_nt: TGCGCCAGCAGCTTGGGACAGAGGGGCACTGAAGCTTTCTTT
cdr3_aa: CASSLGQRGTEAFF

v_call: TRBV4-2
d_call: .
clone_size: .
j_call: TRBJ2-1
cdr3_nt: TGTGCCAGCAACAAAAGCGAGCAGTTCTTC
cdr3_aa: CASNKSEQFF

v_call: TRBV12-3/TRBV12-4
d_call: TRBD1
clone_size: few
j_call: TRBJ1-2
cdr3_nt: TGTGCCAGCAAAACAGGGGGCTATGGCTACACCTTC
cdr3_aa: CASKTGGYGYTF